The clone carrying this T cell receptor (beta chain) has just a few counts. The junction and the germline gene differ at one end; a read error may be behind it. These data belong to a study of blood T cell repertoires in COVID-19. Study at large: COVID-19 samples from acute and convalescent phases originated in the United States, Italy and Spain. Sources were T cells, B-cell-depleted T cells, or PBMCs; the material itself was cDNA or gDNA.

In germline, CDR1 is LGHDT, CDR2 YNNKEL (reference sequence). The CDR3 covers 12 residues. Per the original methods: Quantification of nucleated cells was approximated via reference gene primer amplification. The table came from immunoSEQ multiplex PCR; TCRdb's copy has only in-frame clones and leaves some out. Clone size and V and J calls were adopted from that table, with D and trimming inferred from the DNA. Of 130,000 or so clones listed, 88% are singletons. The chain employs TRBV3-1 (or the pseudogene TRBV3-2) and TRBJ2-7, with a possible D match to TRBD1 (5 bases). The sequencing sample was made of peripheral blood. This clonotype was obtained from a man aged 50-59 years with acute or convalescent COVID-19. CDR3 amino acids: CASSQESGTQDF. CDR3 nucleotide sequence: TGTGCCAGCAGCCAAGAGTCAGGTACACAGGACTTC.